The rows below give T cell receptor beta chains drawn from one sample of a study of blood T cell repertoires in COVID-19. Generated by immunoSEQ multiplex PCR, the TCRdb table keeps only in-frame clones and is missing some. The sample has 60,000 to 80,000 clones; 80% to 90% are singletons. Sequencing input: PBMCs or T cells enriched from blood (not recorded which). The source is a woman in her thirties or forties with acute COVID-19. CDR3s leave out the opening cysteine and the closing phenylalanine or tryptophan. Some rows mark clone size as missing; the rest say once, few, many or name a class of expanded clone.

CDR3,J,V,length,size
ASSLEGQGFLDGYT,TRBJ1-2,TRBV5-6,14,NA
ASSSRTAGNSPLH,TRBJ1-6,TRBV19,13,NA
ASSYTGTNQPQH,TRBJ1-5,TRBV5-1,12,once
ASSHGGPYYEQY,TRBJ2-7,TRBV14,12,few
ASSTGTSGYEQY,TRBJ2-7,TRBV27,12,NA
ASKGDRGSETQY,TRBJ2-5,TRBV2,12,NA
ASSAGQPDQPQH,TRBJ1-5,TRBV4-1,12,NA
ASSSSGRTAHNEQF,TRBJ2-1,TRBV28,14,once
ASSLAGPTEAF,TRBJ1-1,TRBV5-6,11,NA
ASSVGHWGNQPQH,TRBJ1-5,TRBV19,13,NA
ATSSRRQNTQY,TRBJ2-3,TRBV15,11,few
ASSRQGESPLH,TRBJ1-6,TRBV3-1/TRBV3-2,11,NA
ASSFPLAGSDTGELF,TRBJ2-2,TRBV3-1/TRBV3-2,15,NA
ASSRGGQYNQPQH,TRBJ1-5,TRBV2,13,NA
ASSGLRRQETQY,TRBJ2-5,TRBV6-4,12,once
ASSQVAGATDTQY,TRBJ2-3,TRBV14,13,NA
ASGIWSPGELF,TRBJ2-2,TRBV3-1/TRBV3-2,11,once
ASSFLLQGMGPGANVLT,TRBJ2-6,TRBV27,17,NA
ATRRSGRAYEQY,TRBJ2-7,TRBV15,12,NA
ASSEGHYTNEKLF,TRBJ1-4,TRBV6-1,13,NA
ASSLAGGNEQF,TRBJ2-1,TRBV5-1,11,NA
ASSSSHRGSQPQH,TRBJ1-5,TRBV7-2,13,NA
ATSDFTGGTETQY,TRBJ2-5,TRBV24-1,13,NA